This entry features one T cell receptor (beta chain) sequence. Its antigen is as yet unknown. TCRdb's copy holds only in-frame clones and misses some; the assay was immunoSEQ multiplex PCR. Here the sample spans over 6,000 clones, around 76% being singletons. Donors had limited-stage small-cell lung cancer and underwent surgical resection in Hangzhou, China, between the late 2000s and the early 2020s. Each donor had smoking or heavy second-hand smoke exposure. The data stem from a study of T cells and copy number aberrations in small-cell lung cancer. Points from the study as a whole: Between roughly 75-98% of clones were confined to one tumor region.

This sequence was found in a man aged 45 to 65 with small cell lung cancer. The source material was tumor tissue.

DNA of the CDR3: TGTGCCACCAGCAGAGATGGGACAGCCGGAATGAACACTGAAGCTTTCTTT. Residues: CATSRDGTAGMNTEAFF. V usage is TRBV15 and J usage is TRBJ1-1; 7 positions match TRBD1. The CDR3 is made up of 17 amino acids. Germline CDR1 reads LNHNV; CDR2 reads YYDKDF (reference sequence). V was clipped by 0 bases and J by 0 bases; unmatched bases: 7.